This T cell receptor beta chain was documented in a study of T cells in Graves' hyperthyroidism and ophthalmopathy. About the study: Initial diagnosis, before any treatment, was when peripheral blood was collected. The study's findings and limits: Most thyroid-expanded clonotypes above 0.001 were also found in blood.

This clonotype was seen repeatedly, ten times or more. As yet, its antigen is unknown. Trimming cost V 1 base and J 9 bases, with 16 bases left between them. Germline lookup yields CDR1 MNHNS and CDR2 SASEGT. CDR3 size: 15 residues. Authors of the study amplified TCR beta CDR3 regions from RNA transcripts. RT-PCR in the first round (using the HTBI primer set) targeted the TCR CDR3. TCRdb re-analysed the multiplex PCR reads in MiXCR, keeping a single row per CDR3 protein. The table records 250,000 to 400,000 distinct CDR3 sequences, roughly 15% of them present only once. The TCR originated in a woman aged 35 to 49 with Graves' ophthalmopathy. The V and J genes are TRBV6-1 and TRBJ2-4, with D tentatively TRBD1 or TRBD2 (5 bases each). The sequencing sample was made of blood. The DNA of the CDR3 is TGTGCCAGCAGTGAAGATGGCAGGGCGGGTGGCATTCAGTACTTC. Translation gives CASSEDGRAGGIQYF.